These T cell receptor beta chains were read from a single sample in a study of blood T cell repertoires in COVID-19. Clones were sequenced by immunoSEQ multiplex PCR, and TCRdb holds only the in-frame ones, with some missing. The repertoire holds under 300,000 clones, around 86% seen once, with roughly 15% in the top ten. The source material was PBMCs or T cells enriched from blood (not recorded which). These receptors originate from a man younger than 35 who had recovered from COVID-19. The CDR3 runs from the conserved cysteine through the conserved F or W. The order of the fields is J gene, D gene, V gene, clone size, CDR3 protein, CDR3 DNA. D genes are given only for firm matches. Rows may omit the clone size; those that give it use once, few, many or a size class.

>TRBJ2-7|TRBD2|TRBV5-4|few
CASSTDSGDLSYEQYF
TGTGCCAGCAGCACTGATAGCGGGGACCTCTCCTACGAGCAGTACTTC
>TRBJ1-1|.|TRBV18|.
CASSPRTDMNTEAFF
TGTGCCAGCTCACCCCGGACAGACATGAACACTGAAGCTTTCTTT
>TRBJ1-3|.|TRBV7-2|.
CASSQLTFNPSGNTIYF
TGTGCCAGCAGCCAATTAACATTCAACCCCTCTGGAAACACCATATATTTT
>TRBJ2-7|.|TRBV10-3|.
CAISEPRQVVYEQYF
TGTGCCATCAGTGAGCCCCGACAGGTAGTTTACGAGCAGTACTTC
>TRBJ2-5|.|TRBV5-1|.
CASRRDTGTETQYF
TGCGCCAGCAGGAGGGACACTGGAACAGAGACCCAGTACTTC
>TRBJ2-3|TRBD2|TRBV11-2|.
CASSSRLRLAGGLTDTQYF
TGTGCCAGCAGCTCACGATTAAGACTAGCGGGAGGCTTAACAGATACGCAGTATTTT
>TRBJ1-6|TRBD1|TRBV28|.
CASRTTADRGLRTLHF
TGTGCCAGCAGAACTACCGCGGACAGGGGGCTTCGAACCCTCCACTTT
>TRBJ1-4|.|TRBV12-3/TRBV12-4|.
CASSLRTGKLFF
TGTGCCAGCAGTTTACGAACGGGAAAACTGTTTTTT
>TRBJ2-3|TRBD1|TRBV18|many
CASSPGTGVADTQYF
TGTGCCAGCTCACCCGGGACAGGGGTGGCAGATACGCAGTATTTT
>TRBJ1-1|TRBD1|TRBV2|few
CASTTGEGTEAFF
TGTGCCAGCACGACAGGGGAGGGCACTGAAGCTTTCTTT
>TRBJ2-7|TRBD1|TRBV7-8|.
CASSLGTGALLYYEQYF
TGTGCCAGCAGCTTAGGAACAGGGGCGTTACTTTATTACGAGCAGTACTTC
>TRBJ1-3|.|TRBV7-2|.
CASSLESSRGGNTIYF
TGTGCCAGCAGCTTAGAAAGTTCCAGGGGTGGAAACACCATATATTTT
>TRBJ2-4|TRBD2|TRBV6-6|.
CASSPRTSGGGKNIQYF
TGTGCCAGCAGTCCGAGGACTAGCGGAGGGGGAAAAAACATTCAGTACTTC
>TRBJ1-3|.|TRBV5-1|.
CASSFGPGASGNTIYF
TGCGCCAGCAGCTTTGGCCCTGGGGCCTCTGGAAACACCATATATTTT
>TRBJ2-1|.|TRBV7-8|.
CASSFLNEQFF
TGTGCCAGCAGCTTTCTAAATGAGCAGTTCTTC
>TRBJ1-4|.|TRBV7-9|.
CASRMGQGGAANEKLFF
TGTGCCAGCAGGATGGGCCAGGGAGGTGCGGCTAATGAAAAACTGTTTTTT
>TRBJ1-5|.|TRBV28|.
CASSLTADFNQPQHF
TGTGCCAGCAGTTTAACGGCAGACTTTAATCAGCCCCAGCATTTT
>TRBJ1-1|.|TRBV7-9|.
CASSFQGGDTEAFF
TGTGCCAGCAGCTTTCAGGGAGGGGACACTGAAGCTTTCTTT
>TRBJ2-3|.|TRBV20-1|.
CSVPSGDTQYF
TGCAGTGTACCGTCCGGGGATACGCAGTATTTT
>TRBJ1-1|.|TRBV19|.
CASSIDRFGPNTEAFF
TGTGCCAGTAGTATCGACAGGTTCGGGCCGAACACTGAAGCTTTCTTT
>TRBJ2-7|TRBD1|TRBV12-3/TRBV12-4|.
CASSPPGQYEQYF
TGTGCCAGCAGTCCCCCGGGACAGTACGAGCAGTACTTC
>TRBJ2-1|TRBD2|TRBV4-1|.
CASSLRTSGANEQFF
TGCGCCAGCAGCCTCCGCACTAGCGGCGCCAATGAGCAGTTCTTC
>TRBJ2-1|.|TRBV27|.
CASSLTGGLFEQFF
TGTGCCAGCAGTCTCACCGGCGGTCTGTTTGAGCAGTTCTTC
>TRBJ1-5|.|TRBV7-8|.
CASSFGGRLNQPQHF
TGTGCCAGCAGCTTCGGGGGGCGGCTCAATCAGCCCCAGCATTTT
>TRBJ2-5|TRBD2|TRBV30|.
CAWSVGLAGGQETQYF
TGTGCCTGGAGTGTAGGACTAGCGGGGGGACAAGAGACCCAGTACTTC
>TRBJ1-6|TRBD1|TRBV2|.
CASSEWDRDNSPLHF
TGTGCCAGCAGTGAATGGGACAGAGATAATTCACCCCTCCACTTT
>TRBJ1-6|TRBD1|TRBV28|.
CASSPLRTGVFYNSPLHF
TGTGCCAGCAGTCCCCTACGGACAGGAGTATTCTATAATTCACCCCTCCACTTT
>TRBJ2-1|.|TRBV10-2|.
CASSDRGKSYNEQFF
TGCGCCAGCAGTGATCGGGGGAAATCCTACAATGAGCAGTTCTTC
>TRBJ2-3|TRBD2|TRBV10-2|.
CASSVGGGTSTDTQYF
TGCGCCAGCAGTGTGGGCGGGGGGACTAGCACAGATACGCAGTATTTT
>TRBJ2-2|TRBD2|TRBV11-3|.
CASSLGVSGRNTGELFF
TGTGCCAGCAGCTTAGGCGTAAGCGGGAGGAACACCGGGGAGCTGTTTTTT
>TRBJ1-1|.|TRBV27|.
CASQFGGTSEAFF
TGTGCCAGCCAATTTGGGGGGACGTCTGAAGCTTTCTTT
>TRBJ2-1|TRBD2|TRBV5-1|few
CASSLTSGRNNEQFF
TGCGCCAGCAGCTTGACTAGCGGGAGGAACAATGAGCAGTTCTTC
>TRBJ1-5|.|TRBV5-4|.
CASSLAGDQPQHF
TGTGCCAGCAGCTTGGCAGGGGATCAGCCCCAGCATTTT
>TRBJ1-4|.|TRBV27|.
CASSLSAGVNEKLFF
TGTGCCAGCAGTTTATCTGCAGGCGTTAATGAAAAACTGTTTTTT
>TRBJ2-3|TRBD2|TRBV9|.
CASSRGGASTDTQYF
TGTGCCAGCAGCCGCGGGGGGGCAAGCACAGATACGCAGTATTTT
>TRBJ1-2|.|TRBV11-3|.
CASSLGTVDGYTF
TGTGCCAGCAGCTTAGGGACAGTAGATGGCTACACCTTC
>TRBJ2-1|.|TRBV6-5|.
CASSFGEDLEQFF
TGTGCCAGCAGCTTCGGGGAGGATCTTGAGCAGTTCTTC
>TRBJ2-1|.|TRBV11-1|.
CASSLDGGISYEQFF
TGTGCCAGCAGCTTAGATGGCGGGATATCTTATGAGCAGTTCTTC
>TRBJ1-1|.|TRBV6-5|.
CATWGGAMNTEAFF
TGTGCCACGTGGGGGGGGGCAATGAACACTGAAGCTTTCTTT
>TRBJ1-4|TRBD1|TRBV28|.
CASLTGDATNEKLFF
TGTGCCAGCTTAACAGGGGACGCAACTAATGAAAAACTGTTTTTT
>TRBJ2-1|TRBD2|TRBV7-9|.
CASSKRTSGNEQFF
TGTGCCAGCAGCAAAAGGACTAGCGGCAATGAGCAGTTCTTC
>TRBJ1-2|.|TRBV15|.
CATSRGTIYGYTF
TGTGCCACCAGCAGAGGGACAATTTATGGCTACACCTTC
>TRBJ2-5|.|TRBV7-2|once
CASSSWASGAGETQYF
TGTGCCAGCAGCTCCTGGGCGTCAGGGGCAGGAGAGACCCAGTACTTC
>TRBJ2-1|TRBD2|TRBV5-1|.
CASRDAPTSGSINEQFF
TGCGCCAGCAGGGACGCCCCAACTAGCGGGAGTATCAATGAGCAGTTCTTC
>TRBJ2-1|TRBD1|TRBV9|once
CASSSTLTDRANEQFF
TGTGCCAGCAGCTCAACTCTTACGGACAGGGCAAATGAGCAGTTCTTC
>TRBJ1-2|.|TRBV6-5|.
CASSYSAGFNYGYTF
TGTGCCAGCAGTTACTCGGCGGGGTTTAATTATGGCTACACCTTC
>TRBJ2-2|TRBD1|TRBV28|once
CASTPSGQGAGELFF
TGTGCCAGCACCCCCTCCGGACAGGGGGCCGGGGAGCTGTTTTTT
>TRBJ1-5|TRBD1|TRBV28|.
CASSLPDRGHQPQHF
TGTGCCAGCAGTTTGCCGGACAGGGGGCATCAGCCCCAGCATTTT
>TRBJ1-4|TRBD1|TRBV5-6|.
CASRLTGDNEKLFF
TGTGCCAGCAGATTAACAGGGGACAATGAAAAACTGTTTTTT
>TRBJ2-3|TRBD2|TRBV6-5|.
CASRAGAGDTQYF
TGTGCCAGCAGAGCGGGAGCTGGAGATACGCAGTATTTT
>TRBJ1-1|.|TRBV18|.
CASSPGGRGTEAFF
TGTGCCAGCTCACCGGGGGGTAGGGGCACTGAAGCTTTCTTT
>TRBJ2-7|TRBD1|TRBV15|.
CATSRDQGARDEQYF
TGTGCCACCAGCAGAGATCAGGGGGCTAGGGACGAGCAGTACTTC
>TRBJ1-6|.|TRBV2|.
CASRTDLYNSPLHF
TGTGCCAGCAGGACAGATTTATATAATTCACCCCTCCACTTT
>TRBJ1-2|TRBD1|TRBV7-9|.
CASSLAGQGGNGYTF
TGTGCCAGCAGCTTAGCAGGACAGGGAGGTAATGGCTACACCTTC
>TRBJ1-4|TRBD1|TRBV6-1|.
CASSEKGQGPNEKLFF
TGTGCCAGCAGTGAAAAGGGACAGGGTCCTAATGAAAAACTGTTTTTT
>TRBJ2-1|TRBD2|TRBV24-1|.
CATSDSSGGTYNEQFF
TGTGCCACCAGTGATTCTAGCGGGGGGACCTACAATGAGCAGTTCTTC
>TRBJ2-3|.|TRBV18|.
CASSAGTSTDTQYF
TGTGCCAGCTCAGCGGGCACTAGCACAGATACGCAGTATTTT
>TRBJ1-1|.|TRBV5-8|.
CASPTKDLGENTEAFF
TGTGCCAGCCCGACCAAGGATTTAGGGGAGAACACTGAAGCTTTCTTT
>TRBJ2-5|TRBD2|TRBV28|.
CASSMGTSGRETQYF
TGTGCCAGCAGTATGGGGACTAGCGGGAGAGAGACCCAGTACTTC